The rows below give T cell receptor beta chains drawn from one sample of a study of tumor-infiltrating lymphocytes in oesophageal squamous cell carcinoma. Using its own MiXCR run on the PCR reads, TCRdb lists one record per CDR3 protein. The sample has roughly 12,000 distinct CDR3 sequences; roughly 54% are singletons. Sequencing was carried out using esophageal tumor tissue. The receptors come from a male donor with esophageal squamous cell carcinoma. Each CDR3 is given with its conserved first and last residue. Each record gives: clone size, J gene, D gene, V gene, CDR3 DNA, CDR3 protein. D genes are given only for firm matches. Clone size, where shown, is once, few, many, or a class for clones that have expanded.

- | TRBJ2-4 | - | TRBV10-2 | TGCGCCAGCAGTGAGACTACCACCCCGGTGACAGCCGCGAGGTACTTC | CASSETTTPVTAARYF
- | TRBJ1-1 | - | TRBV28 | TGTGCCAGCAGTCCGTATGCCGGGACAATGAACACTGAAGCTTTCTTT | CASSPYAGTMNTEAFF
- | TRBJ2-7 | TRBD1 | TRBV6-6 | TGTGCCAGCAGTTATGACAGGGGGCCCTACGAGCAGTACTTC | CASSYDRGPYEQYF
medium-sized | TRBJ2-3 | - | TRBV6-6 | TGTGCCAGCAGTTACGAGGACAGCCCTAGCACAGATACGCAGTATTTT | CASSYEDSPSTDTQYF
- | TRBJ2-1 | TRBD1 | TRBV7-2 | TGTGCCAGCAGCTTAAGGGGACAGCTTTTAAATGAGCAGTTCTTC | CASSLRGQLLNEQFF
- | TRBJ1-1 | - | TRBV10-1 | TGCGCCAGCAGTGAGGGACCGTGGAACACTGAAGCTTTCTTT | CASSEGPWNTEAFF
few | TRBJ2-3 | - | TRBV7-6 | TGTGCCAGCAGCTCACTGGGGGATACGCAGTATTTT | CASSSLGDTQYF
- | TRBJ2-7 | TRBD1 | TRBV7-2 | TGTGCCAGCAGCTTAGAACAGGGGCCCTACGAGCAGTACTTC | CASSLEQGPYEQYF
- | TRBJ2-5 | - | TRBV5-6 | TGTGCCAGCAGCTTGTATGCTTCGGGGACTGTCCGGGAGACCCAGTACTTC | CASSLYASGTVRETQYF
medium-sized | TRBJ2-3 | - | TRBV10-3 | TGTGCCACCCGAGGAGCGAGTACCACCACAGATACGCAGTATTTT | CATRGASTTTDTQYF
- | TRBJ2-2 | TRBD2 | TRBV7-2 | TGTGCCAGCAGCTTAGTTCGCCTAGCGGGGACCGGGGAGCTGTTTTTT | CASSLVRLAGTGELFF
medium-sized | TRBJ2-1 | - | TRBV14 | TGTGCCAGCAGCGCCGACTTCTACAATGAGCAGTTCTTC | CASSADFYNEQFF
few | TRBJ2-1 | - | TRBV29-1 | TGCAGCGTGACCGGGACCCGCTCCGTCAATGAGCAGTTCTTC | CSVTGTRSVNEQFF
- | TRBJ2-2 | TRBD1 | TRBV19 | TGTGCCAGTAGTTCCGGGACAGGGGCGTCCACCGGGGAGCTGTTTTTT | CASSSGTGASTGELFF
few | TRBJ2-1 | TRBD2 | TRBV7-6 | TGTGCCAGCAGCTTAGCTAGCGGGAGATACAATGAGCAGTTCTTC | CASSLASGRYNEQFF
few | TRBJ2-1 | TRBD2 | TRBV7-6 | TGTGCCAGCAGCCGACGGACTAGCGGGGGGGCTGTTGAGCAGTTCTTC | CASSRRTSGGAVEQFF
- | TRBJ1-1 | - | TRBV7-6 | TGTGCCAGCAGCTTACGAACAGGGATGAACACTGAAGCTTTCTTT | CASSLRTGMNTEAFF
- | TRBJ1-2 | TRBD1 | TRBV12-3/TRBV12-4 | TGTGCCAGCAGTGGGGACAGGAGGGTTGGCTACACCTTC | CASSGDRRVGYTF
medium-sized | TRBJ2-3 | - | TRBV28 | TGTGCCAGCAGGTCCCCCTTGGGTACAGATACGCAGTATTTT | CASRSPLGTDTQYF
- | TRBJ1-5 | - | TRBV6-6 | TGTGCCAGCAGTCCCCGCGCCGGACTCCTCCAAAGTCAGCCCCAGCATTTT | CASSPRAGLLQSQPQHF
- | TRBJ2-1 | - | TRBV15 | TGTGCCACCAGCAGAGATTTAGGTTTCCCGTACAATGAGCAGTTCTTC | CATSRDLGFPYNEQFF
- | TRBJ2-1 | TRBD2 | TRBV6-8 | TGTGCCAGCGCTAGCGGGGGAATATACAATGAGCAGTTCTTC | CASASGGIYNEQFF
once | TRBJ2-1 | TRBD2 | TRBV7-6 | TGTGCCAGCAGCTCGCGGGGGAACTACAATGAGCAGTTCTTC | CASSSRGNYNEQFF
many | TRBJ2-3 | - | TRBV6-6 | TGTGCCAGCAGTTACCATCTTCCGGGAGAGAGCACAGATACGCAGTATTTT | CASSYHLPGESTDTQYF
- | TRBJ1-4 | - | TRBV7-8 | TGTGCCAGCAGCCGGACTGATACAACTAATGAAAAACTGTTTTTT | CASSRTDTTNEKLFF
medium-sized | TRBJ1-4 | - | TRBV7-2 | TGTGCCAGCAGCTTAGTTTCAGGAAAACTGTTTTTT | CASSLVSGKLFF
once | TRBJ2-1 | - | TRBV7-6 | TGTGCTAGCAGCTTATCCCTAGGTGAGACAGGTTGTGATGAGCAGTTCTTC | CASSLSLGETGCDEQFF
many | TRBJ2-7 | - | TRBV5-4 | TGTGCCAGCAGCTTGTTGGTAGCGGAGGGGTCCTACGAGCAGTACTTC | CASSLLVAEGSYEQYF
- | TRBJ2-5 | TRBD1 | TRBV24-1 | TGTGCCACCAGTCCAGCATATGGGACAGGGGAAGAGACCCAGTACTTC | CATSPAYGTGEETQYF